Below are 11 T cell receptor beta chains sequenced from a single sample in a study of PD-1 blockade in classical Hodgkin lymphoma (dated by TCRdb to 2020 to 2022). Receptor libraries were prepared by the immunoSEQ multiplex PCR assay. TCRdb carries this immuneACCESS record with in-frame sequences only. Its versions omit some clonotypes, under half of them owing to an unresolved V gene in the studies checked, with the rest unexplained. The sample table shows roughly 150,000 clones, and less than 80% are seen once. Of the sample, 9.2% falls within the top ten clones. Taken with the paper, the label for time point translates to: cycle 2 day 1 (C2D1) of nivolumab. Relapse after autologous stem cell transplantation had occurred in all trial patients, and cohorts A, B and C were distinguished by prior brentuximab vedotin exposure. The sequences come from peripheral blood mononuclear cells (PBMCs), collected before the second cycle of nivolumab. The receptor set was obtained from a human donor with classical Hodgkin lymphoma.

The rearrangement joins TRBV6-5 to TRBJ2-7, with D perhaps TRBD1 (5 bases). Trimming left V 5 bases short and J 7 bases short, with 18 bases between. CDR3 length: 14 amino acids. The germline CDR1 and CDR2 sequences are MNHEY and SVGAGI. The CDR3 loop is CASSPLYRGEEQYF. The CDR3 DNA reads as TGTGCCAGCAGTCCCTTGTATAGGGGTGAAGAGCAGTACTTC.

J is TRBJ2-1 and V is TRBV6-5; no firm D call. This CDR3 region has 12 residues. The ends were cut back, 6 bases at V and 3 bases at J, with 6 bases in the middle. Germline V gene data show CDR1 as MNHEY and CDR2 as SVGAGI. The DNA for the CDR3 is TGTGCCAGCAGCTCGAACTACAATGAGCAGTTCTTC. This translates into CASSSNYNEQFF.

The table lists this clone with a few counts. The genes are TRBV5-1 and TRBJ1-4; D remains unclear. The CDR3 has 15 residues. In germline, CDR1 is SGHRS, CDR2 YFSETQ. V was trimmed by 2 bases and J by 3 bases, leaving 11 bases between them. The CDR3 bases are TGCGCCAGCAGCTTCCGCGGAGGCCCTAATGAAAAACTGTTTTTT. Its translation is CASSFRGGPNEKLFF.

The chain recombines TRBV9 with TRBJ1-3; 7 nucleotides match TRBD1. Germline CDR1 SGDLS, CDR2 YYNGEE. This CDR3 spans 16 amino acids. V dropped 4 bases and J dropped 0; count of bases not matched to a gene: 7. The CDR3 region has the DNA TGTGCCAGCAGCTCACGGGACAGAGCCTCTGGAAACACCATATATTTT. Amino acid sequence: CASSSRDRASGNTIYF.

This rearrangement joins TRBV6-5 to TRBJ1-5; no firm D call. Trimming pared 4 bases from V and 0 bases from J, leaving 10 bases between. Per the germline V gene, CDR1 is MNHEY and CDR2 is SVGAGI. This CDR3 spans 15 amino acids. CDR3 DNA: TGTGCCAGCAGTTTATACAGATATAGCAATCAGCCCCAGCATTTT. This gives the protein CASSLYRYSNQPQHF.

This chain connects TRBV7-2 to TRBJ1-6; D not resolved. Per germline, CDR1 SGHTA and CDR2 FQGNSA. Deletions cut 2 bases from V and 13 bases from J, with 9 bases between. This CDR3 spans 12 amino acids. CDR3 bases: TGTGCCAGCAGCTTACCCCCCGGGCCCCTCCACTTT. Translating it yields CASSLPPGPLHF. Complete variable domain (other parts from reference TRBV7-2 and TRBJ1-6): GAGVSQSPSNKVTEKGKDVELRCDPISGHTALYWYRQSLGQGLEFLIYFQGNSAPDKSGLPSDRFSAERTGGSVSTLTIQRTQQEDSAVYLCASSLPPGPLHFGNGTRLTVT.

The chain is built from TRBV6-5 and TRBJ1-6, with 8 nucleotides matching TRBD1. CDR3 length: 13 amino acids. V was pared by 9 bases and J by 7 bases, with 5 bases of the junction left unmatched. The germline CDR1 and CDR2 sequences are MNHEY and SVGAGI. In DNA, the CDR3 is TGTGCCAGTAGGACAGGGACGAATTCACCCCTCCACTTT. It is translated as CASRTGTNSPLHF.

The genes are TRBV7-2 and TRBJ2-7, with D perhaps being TRBD1 or TRBD2 (5 bases each). Germline values: CDR1 SGHTA, CDR2 FQGNSA. CDR3 length: 15 amino acids. Trimming removed 2 bases at V and 2 bases at J, with 13 bases between. This CDR3 reads CASSLNRGDTYEQYF. CDR3 sequence (DNA): TGTGCCAGCAGCTTAAACCGGGGCGACACCTACGAGCAGTACTTC. Supplemented by reference TRBV7-2 and TRBJ2-7, the full variable domain reads GAGVSQSPSNKVTEKGKDVELRCDPISGHTALYWYRQSLGQGLEFLIYFQGNSAPDKSGLPSDRFSAERTGGSVSTLTIQRTQQEDSAVYLCASSLNRGDTYEQYFGPGTRLTVT.

The V and J genes are TRBV11-1 and TRBJ2-2; D is unresolved. The CDR3 contains 14 residues. Germline CDR1 and CDR2: SGHAT and FQDESV (reference sequence). V lost 4 bases and J lost 1, with 7 bases in between. CDR3 in DNA: TGTGCCAGCAGCTCCAACAGGAACACCGGGGAGCTGTTTTTT. Residues: CASSSNRNTGELFF.

V gene TRBV28 combines with J gene TRBJ1-2, with a tentative D call TRBD1 (6 bases). V was shortened by 6 bases and J by 1 base, with 9 bases between the two germline ends. The CDR3 runs 13 residues. Germline assignment: CDR1 MDHEN and CDR2 SYDVKM. CDR3 coding DNA: TGTGCCAGCAGGCAGGGGATTAACTATGGCTACACCTTC. The encoded protein is CASRQGINYGYTF.

The V gene is TRBV4-1, the J gene TRBJ2-1, with 12 bases matching TRBD2. CDR3 length: 19 residues. The V gene end was trimmed by 4 bases and the J gene end by 5 bases; junction bases not matched to a gene: 15. The germline CDR1 and CDR2 sequences are MGHRA and YSYEKL. The CDR3 sequence: CASSLFEGRASGRDNEQFF. CDR3 DNA sequence: TGCGCCAGCAGCCTATTTGAGGGGCGGGCTAGCGGGAGGGACAATGAGCAGTTCTTC.